These 5 T cell receptor beta chains originate from one sample sequenced in a study of naive and memory T cell subsets. Treatment noted: skin biopsy from PPD injection site in Mantoux-positive individual. A UMI-containing oligonucleotide was joined by 3' ligation to the TCR cDNA template. The SP2 primer and nested alpha and beta constant region primers amplified ligated cDNA in four rounds. MiXCR was run by TCRdb on the UMI-ligation and nested PCR reads, yielding one entry per CDR3 protein. The repertoire holds around 20,000 distinct CDR3 sequences, with around 6% as singletons. The specimen comprised skin, sampled from a tuberculin skin test site. Receptors were obtained from an adult in good health.

V gene TRBV2 combines with J gene TRBJ1-5, with D perhaps matching TRBD1 (6 bases). Trimming removed 7 bases at V and 1 base at J, with 11 bases between. The CDR3 is made up of 14 amino acids. CDR1 and CDR2 from the germline V gene are SNHLY and FYNNEI. The chain's CDR3 is CASNREASNQPQHF. Written as DNA, the CDR3 is TGTGCCAGCAACAGGGAGGCCAGCAATCAGCCCCAGCATTTT.

The chain is built from TRBV30 and TRBJ1-1; D remains ambiguous. The CDR3 length is 13 residues. Germline V gene data show CDR1 as GTSNPN and CDR2 as SVGIG (reference sequence). V was shortened by 2 bases and J by 1 base, with 8 bases between the two germline ends. The DNA for the CDR3 is TGTGCCTGGAGTCCCGTTTCGAACACTGAAGCTTTCTTT. Its translation: CAWSPVSNTEAFF. Filled out from reference TRBV30 and TRBJ1-1, the complete variable domain reads SQTIHQWPATLVQPVGSPLSLECTVEGTSNPNLYWYRQAAGRGLQLLFYSVGIGQISSEVPQNLSASRPQDRQFILSSKKLLLSDSGFYLCAWSPVSNTEAFFGQGTRLTVV.

This clonotype was counted at least ten times. The chain is built from TRBV20-1 and TRBJ2-7; a weak D match, TRBD2 (6 bases). The germline CDR1 and CDR2 sequences are DFQATT and SNEGSKA (reference sequence). There are 14 residues in the CDR3. V dropped 1 base and J dropped 2 bases, with 12 bases sitting between them. The CDR3 nucleotides are TGCAGTGCTAGAGGGCTAGCGTTAACCTACGAGCAGTACTTC. Its translation is CSARGLALTYEQYF.

There are many counts of this clonotype. The CDR3 nucleotides are TGTGCCAGCAGCCCGGGACTAGCGGGAGCGAGGACAGATACGCAGTATTTT. As protein: CASSPGLAGARTDTQYF. The gene calls are TRBV7-9 and TRBJ2-3, with 14 bases that match TRBD2. J lost 3 bases, V lost 5 bases, and 7 bases had no gene match. This CDR3 has 17 residues. Germline V gene sequence: CDR1 SEHNR, CDR2 FQNEAQ (reference sequence).

This clonotype was picked up a small number of times. The chain joins TRBV7-8 to TRBJ2-2, with 8 bases matching TRBD1. Germline CDR1 is SGHVS and CDR2 is FQNEAQ. V was pared by 5 bases and J by 5 bases, with 10 bases of the junction left unmatched. The CDR3 spans 16 residues. The CDR3 is CASSARTGSETGELFF. The CDR3 DNA reads TGTGCCAGCAGCGCCCGGACAGGGAGCGAGACCGGGGAGCTGTTTTTT.